The sequence of this TCR beta chain was determined in a study of vaccination effects on CD4 cells after COVID-19. Expansion with viral peptide pools was applied to antigen-specific CD4+ T cells by the ViraFEST assay prior to sequencing. CD4+ T cells were isolated after roughly nine days of culture. The cohort was immunized with two doses of either the BNT162b2 or mRNA-1273 vaccine. Vaccinated participants had no history of SARS-CoV-2 infection and tested negative for nucleocapsid antibodies. Assay: immunoSEQ multiplex PCR; the TCRdb copy retains only in-frame clones and omits some. Of some 30,000 clones listed, roughly four fifths are singletons. Study-wide points: At late timepoints after vaccination, vaccine- and infection-induced clones shrank markedly.

Comments on this clone: Its antigen is as yet unknown.

Germline CDR1 reads MNHEY; CDR2 reads SMNVEV (reference sequence). The CDR3 extends over 15 amino acids. Trimming took off 10 bases at V and 4 bases at J, with 22 bases between the two ends. The chain carries TRBV27 and TRBJ1-2, with D possibly TRBD1 on 5 matching bases. This sequence was found in a human donor who received a COVID-19 vaccine. The specimen comprised CD4+ T cells from PBMCs cultured with HCoV-229E spike peptides, sampled after COVID-19 vaccination. Here the CDR3 DNA reads TGTGCCACGCTCCCATACGGGGCGCTAGGCTATGGCTACACCTTC. Protein product: CATLPYGALGYGYTF.